Detailed here is one T cell receptor beta chain. The target of this receptor is not known. No much larger clonotype is one base removed from it; base qualities were not supplied. In Seattle, one collaborating source enrolled patients while the infection was active and tracked those patients longitudinally over the course of disease. The collaborating institutions used their own protocols to collect whole blood in K2EDTA tubes. For TCRbeta analysis, collaborators shipped samples in one of three forms: frozen whole blood, isolated PBMCs, or DNA extracted from either of those sample types. The data belong to a study of blood T cell repertoires in COVID-19 (dated by TCRdb to 2018 to 2020). Some background on the complete study: Samples from collaborators originated in the United States, Italy and Spain and spanned both the acute and convalescent phases of COVID-19. The material from the prospective study consisted of cDNA or gDNA derived from T cells, B-cell-depleted T cells, or PBMCs. The dataset comprised deeply sampled blood TCRbeta repertoires from subjects exposed to, actively infected with, or recovered from COVID-19. The repertoires were released in a freely available public database intended as a resource for research on the immune response to SARS-CoV-2. The samples were drawn from two sources: the first 160 participants of the ongoing ImmuneRACE study, and 950 to 1,500 subjects contributed by 6 global collaborators. The sample metadata nearly always contained a de-identified subject ID, COVID-19 status, age in years and sex. HLA class I and class II types, where available, came from metadata supplied by the sample provider rather than from assay-based typing.

The trim is 7 bases for V and 1 base for J, with a gap of 13 bases between the germline ends. The CDR3 measures 13 amino acids from cysteine to phenylalanine. Only the CDR3 region is kept as DNA, spanning 39 bases read in frame from base 1. The CDR1 and CDR2 encoded by the germline V gene are SQVTM and ANQGSEA. General findings and caveats noted by the study authors: How much clinical and demographic metadata was included differed by source and by participant, and the metadata was provided uncurated.

The immunoSEQ Assay, a bias-controlled multiplex PCR, was used to amplify TCRbeta CDR3 regions from genomic DNA. The paper's processing steps were these. The number of nucleated cells in each sample was estimated from the amplification of reference gene primers within the assay. To quantify the absolute abundance of each unique TCRbeta CDR3 rearrangement, sequence reads were collapsed and filtered. For each sample, productive Simpson clonality was calculated as the square root of Simpson's diversity index across productive rearrangements. Sourced from immuneACCESS, this table was stored by TCRdb with only in-frame sequences that have V and J called. A share of the clones is absent; for the studies checked, an unresolved V gene accounts for under half, and the remainder has no known explanation. V, J and clone size reflect that table, while D and trimming were determined from the DNA. Recorded for this sample are approximately 93,000 clones; less than 85% of them occurred a single time. Around 4% of the sample is held by the ten biggest clonotypes.

This TCR was recovered from an older man with COVID-19, enrolled during active disease. The chain couples TRBV29-1 to TRBJ1-1, and perhaps TRBD1 as D gene, on 5 matching bases. Input material: peripheral blood. The DNA sequence is given as TGCAGCGCCGAGTGGGGGGAGAACACTGAAGCTTTCTTT. It encodes CSAEWGENTEAFF. The entire variable domain, with the stretches around the CDR3 drawn from the reference TRBV29-1 and TRBJ1-1 proteins, is SAVISQKPSRDICQRGTSLTIQCQVDSQVTMMFWYRQQPGQSLTLIATANQGSEATYESGFVIDKFPISRPNLTFSTLTVSNMSPEDSSIYLCSAEWGENTEAFFGQGTRLTVV.